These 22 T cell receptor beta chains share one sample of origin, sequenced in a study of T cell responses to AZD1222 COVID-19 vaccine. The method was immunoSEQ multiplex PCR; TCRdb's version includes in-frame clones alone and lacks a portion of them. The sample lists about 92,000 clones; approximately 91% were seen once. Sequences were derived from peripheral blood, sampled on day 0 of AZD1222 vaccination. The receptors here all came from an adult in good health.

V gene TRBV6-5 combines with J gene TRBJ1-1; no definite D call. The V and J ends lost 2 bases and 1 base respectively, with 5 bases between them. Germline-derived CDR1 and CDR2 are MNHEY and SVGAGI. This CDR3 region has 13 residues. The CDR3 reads CASSYTANTEAFF. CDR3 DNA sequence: TGTGCCAGCAGTTACACGGCGAACACTGAAGCTTTCTTT.

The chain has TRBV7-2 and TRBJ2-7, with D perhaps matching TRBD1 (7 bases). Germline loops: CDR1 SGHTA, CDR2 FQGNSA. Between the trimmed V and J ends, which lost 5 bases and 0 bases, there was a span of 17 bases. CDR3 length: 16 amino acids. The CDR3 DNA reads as TGTGCCAGCAGCCCACGAAGGAGGGGGCACTCCTACGAGCAGTACTTC. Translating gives CASSPRRRGHSYEQYF.

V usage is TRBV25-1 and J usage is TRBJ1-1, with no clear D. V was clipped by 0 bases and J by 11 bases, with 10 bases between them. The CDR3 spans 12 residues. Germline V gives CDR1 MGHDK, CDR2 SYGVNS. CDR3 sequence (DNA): TGTGCCAGCAGTGAATATAGAGGTCCGGCTTTCTTT. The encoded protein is CASSEYRGPAFF.

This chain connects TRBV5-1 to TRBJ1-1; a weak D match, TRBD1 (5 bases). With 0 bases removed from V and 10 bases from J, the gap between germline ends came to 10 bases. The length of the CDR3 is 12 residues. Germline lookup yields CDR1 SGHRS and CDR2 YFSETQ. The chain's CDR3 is CASSLGQRGAFF. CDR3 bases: TGCGCCAGCAGCTTGGGTCAAAGGGGAGCTTTCTTT.

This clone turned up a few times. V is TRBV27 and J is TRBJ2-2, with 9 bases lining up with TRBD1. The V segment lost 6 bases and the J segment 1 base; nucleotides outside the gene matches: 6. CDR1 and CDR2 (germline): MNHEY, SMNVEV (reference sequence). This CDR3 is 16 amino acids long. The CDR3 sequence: CASRSPGQGNTGELFF. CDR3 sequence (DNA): TGTGCCAGCAGGTCTCCGGGACAGGGGAACACCGGGGAGCTGTTTTTT.

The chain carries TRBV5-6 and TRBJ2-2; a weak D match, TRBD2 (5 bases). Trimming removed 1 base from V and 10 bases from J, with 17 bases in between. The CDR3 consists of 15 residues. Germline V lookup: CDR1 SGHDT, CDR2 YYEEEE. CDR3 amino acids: CASSLRLALPSELFF. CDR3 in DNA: TGTGCCAGCAGCTTGAGGCTAGCCCTCCCTTCGGAGCTGTTTTTT. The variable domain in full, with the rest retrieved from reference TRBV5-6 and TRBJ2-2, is DAGVTQSPTHLIKTRGQQVTLRCSPKSGHDTVSWYQQALGQGPQFIFQYYEEEERQRGNFPDRFSGHQFPNYSSELNVNALLLGDSALYLCASSLRLALPSELFFGEGSRLTVL.

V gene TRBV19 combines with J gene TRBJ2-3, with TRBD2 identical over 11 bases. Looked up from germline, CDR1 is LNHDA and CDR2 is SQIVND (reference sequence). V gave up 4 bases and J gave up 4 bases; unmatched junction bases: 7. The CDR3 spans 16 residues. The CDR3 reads CASSTFSGGGPDTQYF. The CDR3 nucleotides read TGTGCCAGTAGTACCTTTAGCGGGGGGGGGCCAGATACGCAGTATTTT.

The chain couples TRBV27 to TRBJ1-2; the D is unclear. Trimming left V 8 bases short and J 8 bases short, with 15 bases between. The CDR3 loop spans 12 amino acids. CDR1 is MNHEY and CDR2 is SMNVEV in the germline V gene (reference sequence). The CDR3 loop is CASGGPTVGYTF. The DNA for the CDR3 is TGTGCCAGCGGCGGGCCCACTGTGGGCTACACCTTC.

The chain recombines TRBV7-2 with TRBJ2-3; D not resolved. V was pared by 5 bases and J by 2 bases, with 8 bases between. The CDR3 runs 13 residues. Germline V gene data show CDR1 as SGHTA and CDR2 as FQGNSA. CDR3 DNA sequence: TGTGCCAGCAGCCCCACCACCACAGATACGCAGTATTTT. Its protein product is CASSPTTTDTQYF. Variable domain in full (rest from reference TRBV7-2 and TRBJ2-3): GAGVSQSPSNKVTEKGKDVELRCDPISGHTALYWYRQSLGQGLEFLIYFQGNSAPDKSGLPSDRFSAERTGGSVSTLTIQRTQQEDSAVYLCASSPTTTDTQYFGPGTRLTVL.

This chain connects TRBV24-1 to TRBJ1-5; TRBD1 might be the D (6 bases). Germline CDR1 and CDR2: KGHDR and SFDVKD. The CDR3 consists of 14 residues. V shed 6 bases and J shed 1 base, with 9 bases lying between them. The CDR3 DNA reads TGTGCCACCAGTCAGGGGATCAGCAATCAGCCCCAGCATTTT. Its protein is CATSQGISNQPQHF.

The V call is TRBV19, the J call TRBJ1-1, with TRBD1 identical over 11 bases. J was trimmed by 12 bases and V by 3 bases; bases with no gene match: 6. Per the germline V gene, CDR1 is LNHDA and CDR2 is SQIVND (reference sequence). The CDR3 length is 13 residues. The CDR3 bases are TGTGCCAGTAGTATTGGGACAGGGGGGAAGCCTTTCTTT. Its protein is CASSIGTGGKPFF. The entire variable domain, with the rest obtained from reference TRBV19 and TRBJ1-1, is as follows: DGGITQSPKYLFRKEGQNVTLSCEQNLNHDAMYWYRQDPGQGLRLIYYSQIVNDFQKGDIAEGYSVSREKKESFPLTVTSAQKNPTAFYLCASSIGTGGKPFFGQGTRLTVV.

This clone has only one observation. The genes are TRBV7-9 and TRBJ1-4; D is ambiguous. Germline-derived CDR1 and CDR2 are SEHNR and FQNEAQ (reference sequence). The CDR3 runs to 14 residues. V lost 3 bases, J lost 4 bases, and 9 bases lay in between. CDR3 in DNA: TGTGCCAGCAGCTTCTCATCCGGTAATGAAAAACTGTTTTTT. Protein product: CASSFSSGNEKLFF.

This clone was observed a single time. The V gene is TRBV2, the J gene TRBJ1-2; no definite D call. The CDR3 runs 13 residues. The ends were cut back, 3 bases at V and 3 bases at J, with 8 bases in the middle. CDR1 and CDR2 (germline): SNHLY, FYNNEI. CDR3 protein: CASSEGQDYGYTF. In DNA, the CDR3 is TGTGCCAGCAGTGAGGGTCAGGACTATGGCTACACCTTC.

CDR3 region: CASSLGIRREKLFF. Written as DNA, the CDR3 is TGTGCCAGCAGTTTAGGGATCCGACGCGAAAAACTGTTTTTT. The V gene is TRBV27, the J gene TRBJ1-4; D not certain. From germline, CDR1 is MNHEY and CDR2 SMNVEV (reference sequence). V was cut by 2 bases and J by 8 bases, with 12 bases left in between. The CDR3 runs 14 residues.

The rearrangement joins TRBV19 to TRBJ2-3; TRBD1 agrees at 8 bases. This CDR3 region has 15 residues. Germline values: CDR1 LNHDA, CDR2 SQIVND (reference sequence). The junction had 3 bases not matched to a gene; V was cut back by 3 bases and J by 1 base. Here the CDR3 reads CASSIRGQGTDTQYF. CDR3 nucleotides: TGTGCCAGTAGTATCCGGGGACAGGGCACAGATACGCAGTATTTT.

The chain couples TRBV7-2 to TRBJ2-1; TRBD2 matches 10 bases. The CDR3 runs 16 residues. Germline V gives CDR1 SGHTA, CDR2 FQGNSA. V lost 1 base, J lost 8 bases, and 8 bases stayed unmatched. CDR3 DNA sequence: TGTGCCAGCAGCTTAGGGCCTAGCGGGAGTTCGTATGAGCAGTTCTTC. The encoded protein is CASSLGPSGSSYEQFF.

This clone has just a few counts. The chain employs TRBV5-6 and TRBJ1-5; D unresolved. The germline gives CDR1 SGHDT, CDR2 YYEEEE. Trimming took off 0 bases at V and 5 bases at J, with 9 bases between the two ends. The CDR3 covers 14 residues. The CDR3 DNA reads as TGTGCCAGCAGCTTGGCCGGGAGGGATCAGCCCCAGCATTTT. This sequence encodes CASSLAGRDQPQHF. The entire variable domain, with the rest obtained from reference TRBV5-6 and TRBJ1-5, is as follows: DAGVTQSPTHLIKTRGQQVTLRCSPKSGHDTVSWYQQALGQGPQFIFQYYEEEERQRGNFPDRFSGHQFPNYSSELNVNALLLGDSALYLCASSLAGRDQPQHFGDGTRLSIL.

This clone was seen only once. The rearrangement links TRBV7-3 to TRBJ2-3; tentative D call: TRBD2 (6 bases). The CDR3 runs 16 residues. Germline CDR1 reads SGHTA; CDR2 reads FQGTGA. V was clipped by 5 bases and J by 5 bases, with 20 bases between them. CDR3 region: CASSPVVSGARDTQYF. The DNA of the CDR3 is TGTGCCAGCAGCCCGGTGGTTTCGGGAGCGAGAGATACGCAGTATTTT.

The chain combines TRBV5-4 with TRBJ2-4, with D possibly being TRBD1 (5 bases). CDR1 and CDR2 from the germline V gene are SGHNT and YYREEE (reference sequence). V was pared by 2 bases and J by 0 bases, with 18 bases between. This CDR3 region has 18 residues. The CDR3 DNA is TGTGCCAGCAGCTTCCAGGGTTCTACTGTACTAGCCAAAAACATTCAGTACTTC. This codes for CASSFQGSTVLAKNIQYF.

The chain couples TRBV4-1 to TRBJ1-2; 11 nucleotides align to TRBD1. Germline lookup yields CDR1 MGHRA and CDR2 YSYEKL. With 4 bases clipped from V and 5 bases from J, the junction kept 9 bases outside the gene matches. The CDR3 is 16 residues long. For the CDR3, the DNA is TGCGCCAGCAGCCCCCGGACAGGGGGCGTAAGGTATGGCTACACCTTC. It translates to CASSPRTGGVRYGYTF.

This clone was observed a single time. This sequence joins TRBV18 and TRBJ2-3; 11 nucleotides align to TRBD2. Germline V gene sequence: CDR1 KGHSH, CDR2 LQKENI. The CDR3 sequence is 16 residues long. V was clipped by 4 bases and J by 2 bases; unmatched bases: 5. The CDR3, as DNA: TGTGCCAGCTCACAACTAGCGGGGGCCAACACAGATACGCAGTATTTT. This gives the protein CASSQLAGANTDTQYF.

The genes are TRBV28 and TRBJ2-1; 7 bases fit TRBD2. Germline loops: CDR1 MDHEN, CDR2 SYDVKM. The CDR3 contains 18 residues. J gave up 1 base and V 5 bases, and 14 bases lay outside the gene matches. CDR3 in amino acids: CASSPWTSLVGSYNEQFF. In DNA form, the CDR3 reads TGTGCCAGCAGTCCCTGGACTAGTTTGGTCGGTTCCTACAATGAGCAGTTCTTC.